Listed below are T cell receptor beta chains from one sample, sequenced in a study of T-cell reconstitution after alpha-beta-depleted transplantation in children. One entry per CDR3 protein results from TCRdb running MiXCR on the PCR reads. Counted here are fewer than 350,000 distinct CDR3 sequences, roughly a tenth occurring once; the ten biggest clones make up roughly 7.1%. The sample consisted of PBMCs, taken before TCRalphabeta/CD19-depleted stem cell transplant. The receptors derive from a boy less than two years old with acute myeloid leukemia, due to receive a stem cell transplant. Both conserved end residues are trimmed from each CDR3.

TRBV5-6,TRBJ2-1,ASSLVGTYNEQF
TRBV5-1,TRBJ1-1,ASSRTGGDDAF
TRBV4-2,TRBJ2-7,ASSQAAGEQY
TRBV9,TRBJ2-5,ASSVVLGGGPKTQY
TRBV7-9,TRBJ2-2,ASSLRTITGELF
TRBV7-2,TRBJ1-5,ASSFSGTGVGPQH
TRBV7-2,TRBJ1-2,ASSLEPAGHGYT
TRBV12-3/TRBV12-4,TRBJ1-5,ASSSRGYNQPQH
TRBV7-3,TRBJ2-7,ASSRTGGHDEQY
TRBV12-3/TRBV12-4,TRBJ2-1,ASSFLGLVNEQF
TRBV27,TRBJ1-3,ASSPRDRGNVAGNTIY
TRBV25-1,TRBJ2-3,ASSEDRVRTDTQY
TRBV6-5,TRBJ2-2,ASSFQPTGPGELF
TRBV5-1,TRBJ2-1,ASSWWTGEGDEQF
TRBV6-4,TRBJ2-2,ASRSTSGSGASSNTGELF
TRBV5-1,TRBJ2-2,ASSWTGANTGELF
TRBV2,TRBJ2-7,ASSENVVYEQY
TRBV19,TRBJ1-1,ASSIGTARRDPNTEAF
TRBV7-9,TRBJ2-7,ASSLVLGTRSYEQY
TRBV12-5,TRBJ2-1,ASGLVLRGGLAGGNEQF
TRBV5-8,TRBJ2-6,ASSFGEVGSGANVLT
TRBV7-9,TRBJ2-7,ASTGLAGGPSYEQY
TRBV7-9,TRBJ1-5,ASSFGVQGHSNQPQH
TRBV12-3/TRBV12-4,TRBJ2-7,ASSVGTGFEQY
TRBV20-1,TRBJ1-1,SARGTGEAF
TRBV10-3,TRBJ2-5,AIRRGSGIQETQY
TRBV14,TRBJ2-7,ASSQEHEQY
TRBV28,TRBJ2-3,ASSLYGEATDTQY